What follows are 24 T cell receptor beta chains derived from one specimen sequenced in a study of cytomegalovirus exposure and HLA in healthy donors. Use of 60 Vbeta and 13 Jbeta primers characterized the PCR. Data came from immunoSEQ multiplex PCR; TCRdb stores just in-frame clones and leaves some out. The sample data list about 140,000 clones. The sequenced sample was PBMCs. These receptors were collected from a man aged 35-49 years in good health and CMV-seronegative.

The CDR3 is CASSFIAYEQYF. The CDR3 bases are TGTGCCAGCAGCTTCATAGCTTACGAGCAGTACTTC. The V gene is TRBV7-9, the J gene TRBJ2-7; no clear D. V was trimmed by 3 bases and J by 4 bases, leaving 7 bases between them. Germline V lookup: CDR1 SEHNR, CDR2 FQNEAQ (reference sequence). CDR3 size: 12 residues.

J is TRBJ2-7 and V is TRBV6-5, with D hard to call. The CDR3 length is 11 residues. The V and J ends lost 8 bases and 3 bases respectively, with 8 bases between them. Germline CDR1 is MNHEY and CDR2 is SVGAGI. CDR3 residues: CASSSRYEQYF. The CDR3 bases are TGTGCCAGCTCCTCCCGCTACGAGCAGTACTTC.

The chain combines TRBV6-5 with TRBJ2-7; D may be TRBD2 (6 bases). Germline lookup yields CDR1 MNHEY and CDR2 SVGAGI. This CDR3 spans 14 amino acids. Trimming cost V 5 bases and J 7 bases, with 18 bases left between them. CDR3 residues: CASSPAGPGREQYF. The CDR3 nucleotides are TGTGCCAGCAGTCCCGCGGGACCGGGAAGGGAGCAGTACTTC.

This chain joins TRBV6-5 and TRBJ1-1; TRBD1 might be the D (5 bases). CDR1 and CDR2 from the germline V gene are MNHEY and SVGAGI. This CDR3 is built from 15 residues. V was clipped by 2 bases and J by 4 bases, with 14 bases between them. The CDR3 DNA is TGTGCCAGCAGTTACCCGGCACGCGGGGGCACTGAAGCTTTCTTT. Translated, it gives CASSYPARGGTEAFF.

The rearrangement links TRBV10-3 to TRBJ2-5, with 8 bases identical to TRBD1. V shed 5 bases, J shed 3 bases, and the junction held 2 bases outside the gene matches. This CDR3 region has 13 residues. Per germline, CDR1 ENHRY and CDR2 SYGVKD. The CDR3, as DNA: TGTGCCATCAGTTGGACAGGGAAAGAGACCCAGTACTTC. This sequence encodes CAISWTGKETQYF.

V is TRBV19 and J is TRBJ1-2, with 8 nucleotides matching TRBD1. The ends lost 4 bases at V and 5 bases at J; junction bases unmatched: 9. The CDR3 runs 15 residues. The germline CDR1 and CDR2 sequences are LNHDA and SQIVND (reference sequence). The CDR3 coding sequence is TGTGCCAGTAGTACCAGGACAGGGATAGGTTATGGCTACACCTTC. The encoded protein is CASSTRTGIGYGYTF.

CDR3 region: CASSLEGLAGNNEQFF. CDR3 DNA: TGCGCCAGCAGCCTGGAAGGACTAGCGGGTAACAATGAGCAGTTCTTC. This chain joins TRBV5-1 and TRBJ2-1, with 11 bases fitting TRBD2. This CDR3 region has 16 residues. Germline CDR1 is SGHRS and CDR2 is YFSETQ. The V and J ends lost 4 bases and 5 bases, in that order; junction bases with no gene match: 8.

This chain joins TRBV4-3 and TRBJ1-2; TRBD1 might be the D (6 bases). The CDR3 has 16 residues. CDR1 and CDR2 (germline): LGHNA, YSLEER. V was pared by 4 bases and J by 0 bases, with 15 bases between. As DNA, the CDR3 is TGCGCCAGCAGCCCACAATTAGGGGGAGCTAACTATGGCTACACCTTC. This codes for CASSPQLGGANYGYTF.

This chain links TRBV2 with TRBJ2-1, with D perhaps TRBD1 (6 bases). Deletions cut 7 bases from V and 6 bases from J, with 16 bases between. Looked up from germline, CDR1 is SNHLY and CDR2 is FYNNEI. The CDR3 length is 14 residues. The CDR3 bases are TGTGCCAGCAATCAGGGGATGTTAAGCAATGAGCAGTTCTTC. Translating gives CASNQGMLSNEQFF.

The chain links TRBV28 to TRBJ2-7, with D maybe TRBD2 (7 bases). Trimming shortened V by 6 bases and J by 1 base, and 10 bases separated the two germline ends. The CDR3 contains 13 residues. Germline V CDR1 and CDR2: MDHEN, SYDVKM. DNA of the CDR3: TGTGCCAGCAGAAGGGGGGGTTCCTACGAGCAGTACTTC. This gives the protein CASRRGGSYEQYF.

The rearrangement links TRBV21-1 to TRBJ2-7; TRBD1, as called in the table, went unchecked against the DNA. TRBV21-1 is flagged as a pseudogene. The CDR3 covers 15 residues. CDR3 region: CASSFRGGAVERWYF. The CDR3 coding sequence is TGTGCCAGCAGCTTTAGGGGTGGGGCAGTCGAACGGTGGTACTTC.

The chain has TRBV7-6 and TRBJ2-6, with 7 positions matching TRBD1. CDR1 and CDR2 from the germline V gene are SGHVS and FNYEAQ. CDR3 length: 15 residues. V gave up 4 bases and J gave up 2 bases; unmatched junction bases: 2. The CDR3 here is CASSSDRAGANVLTF. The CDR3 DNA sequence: TGTGCCAGCAGCTCAGACAGGGCTGGGGCCAACGTCCTGACTTTC.

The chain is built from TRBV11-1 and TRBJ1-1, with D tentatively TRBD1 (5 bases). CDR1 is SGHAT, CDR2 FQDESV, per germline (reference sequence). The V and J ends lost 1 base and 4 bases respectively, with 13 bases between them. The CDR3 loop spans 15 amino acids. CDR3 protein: CASSLDPGRGTEAFF. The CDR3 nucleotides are TGTGCCAGCAGCTTAGACCCAGGAAGGGGCACTGAAGCTTTCTTT.

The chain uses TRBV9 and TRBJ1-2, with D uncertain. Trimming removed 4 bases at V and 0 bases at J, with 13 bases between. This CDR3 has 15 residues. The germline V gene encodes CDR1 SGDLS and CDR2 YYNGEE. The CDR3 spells CASSPTPGANYGYTF. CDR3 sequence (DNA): TGTGCCAGCAGCCCCACACCCGGGGCTAACTATGGCTACACCTTC.

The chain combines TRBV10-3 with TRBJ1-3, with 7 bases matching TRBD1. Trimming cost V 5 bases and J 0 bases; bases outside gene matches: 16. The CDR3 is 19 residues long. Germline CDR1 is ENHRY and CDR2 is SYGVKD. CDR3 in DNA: TGTGCCATCAGTCAAAGTGGGGACAGTCCTAAGAGCTCTGGAAACACCATATATTTT. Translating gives CAISQSGDSPKSSGNTIYF.

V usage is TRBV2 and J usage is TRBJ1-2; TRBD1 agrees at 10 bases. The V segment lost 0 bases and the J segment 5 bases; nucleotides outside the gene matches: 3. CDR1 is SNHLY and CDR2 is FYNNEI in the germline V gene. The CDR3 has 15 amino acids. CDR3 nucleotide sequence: TGTGCCAGCAGTGAAGCTGGACAGGGGGTGTATGGCTACACCTTC. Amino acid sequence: CASSEAGQGVYGYTF.

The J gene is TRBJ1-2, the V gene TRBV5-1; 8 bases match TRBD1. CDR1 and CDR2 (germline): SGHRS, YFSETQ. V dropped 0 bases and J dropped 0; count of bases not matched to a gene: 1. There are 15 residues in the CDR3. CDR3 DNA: TGCGCCAGCAGCTTGGAACAGGGGGCTAACTATGGCTACACCTTC. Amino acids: CASSLEQGANYGYTF.

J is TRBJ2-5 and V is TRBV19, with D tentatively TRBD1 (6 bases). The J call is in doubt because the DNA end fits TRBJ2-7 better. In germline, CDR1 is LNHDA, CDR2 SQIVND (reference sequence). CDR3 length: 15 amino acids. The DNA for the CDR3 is TGTGCCAGTAGTAACCTCAGGGGACGGGTCTACGAGCAGTACTTC. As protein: CASSNLRGRVYEQYF.

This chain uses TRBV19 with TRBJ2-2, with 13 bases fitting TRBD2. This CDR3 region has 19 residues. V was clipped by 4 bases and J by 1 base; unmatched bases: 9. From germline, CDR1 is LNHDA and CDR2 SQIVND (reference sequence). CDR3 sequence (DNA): TGTGCCAGTAGTACTCATAGGACTAGCGGGGGAGTGAACACCGGGGAGCTGTTTTTT. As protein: CASSTHRTSGGVNTGELFF.

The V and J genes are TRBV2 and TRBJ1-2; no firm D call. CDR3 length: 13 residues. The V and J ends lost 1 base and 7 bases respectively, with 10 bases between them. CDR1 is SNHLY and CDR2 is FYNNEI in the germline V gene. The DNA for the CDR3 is TGTGCCAGCAGTGAAGAACAGATGAGTGGCTACACCTTC. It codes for CASSEEQMSGYTF.

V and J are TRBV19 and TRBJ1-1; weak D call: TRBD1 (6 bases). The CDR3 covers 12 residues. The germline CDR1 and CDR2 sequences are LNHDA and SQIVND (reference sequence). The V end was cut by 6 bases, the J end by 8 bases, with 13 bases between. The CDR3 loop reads CASRKTGVEAFF. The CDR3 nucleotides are TGTGCCAGTAGAAAGACAGGAGTCGAAGCTTTCTTT.

CDR3 sequence reads: CASSEKSGSYNEQFF. The CDR3 coding sequence is TGTGCCAGCAGTGAAAAAAGCGGATCCTACAATGAGCAGTTCTTC. The J gene is TRBJ2-1, the V gene TRBV2, with D tentatively TRBD2 (5 bases). The CDR3 has 15 amino acids. Trimming left V 2 bases short and J 1 base short, with 9 bases between. Germline V CDR1 and CDR2: SNHLY, FYNNEI.

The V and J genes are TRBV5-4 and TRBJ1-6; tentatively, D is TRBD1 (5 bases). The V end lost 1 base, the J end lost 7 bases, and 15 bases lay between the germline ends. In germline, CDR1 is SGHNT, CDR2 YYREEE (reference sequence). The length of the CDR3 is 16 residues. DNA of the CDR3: TGTGCCAGCAGCTTGAAGGGGCTCGGGTCGAATTCACCCCTCCACTTT. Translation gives CASSLKGLGSNSPLHF.

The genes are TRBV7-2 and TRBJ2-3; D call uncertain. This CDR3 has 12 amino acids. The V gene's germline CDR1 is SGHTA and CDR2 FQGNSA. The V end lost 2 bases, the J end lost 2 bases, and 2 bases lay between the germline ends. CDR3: CASSLYTDTQYF. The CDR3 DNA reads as TGTGCCAGCAGCTTATACACAGATACGCAGTATTTT.